This T cell receptor (beta chain) is drawn from a study of blood T cell repertoires in COVID-19. Original processing methods: Amplification from reference gene primers served as the basis for estimated nucleated cell counts. Libraries were prepared by immunoSEQ multiplex PCR; TCRdb keeps only in-frame clonotypes and omits some of them. D and trimming come from the DNA, and the V and J calls and clone size come from that table. This table has approximately 110,000 clones, 80% to 90% appearing once. Germline values: CDR1 MNHEY, CDR2 SVGAGI. The CDR3 is made up of 15 amino acids. The V gene lost 8 bases and the J gene lost 1 base, with 14 bases spanning the gap.

The J gene is TRBJ2-2, the V gene TRBV6-5; D not certain. The specimen was peripheral blood. The TCR sequence derives from a woman between 45 and 60 years old with active or convalescent COVID-19. The CDR3 sequence is CASSVNKRNTGELFF. Here the CDR3 DNA reads TGTGCCAGCTCCGTCAATAAGCGGAACACCGGGGAGCTGTTTTTT.